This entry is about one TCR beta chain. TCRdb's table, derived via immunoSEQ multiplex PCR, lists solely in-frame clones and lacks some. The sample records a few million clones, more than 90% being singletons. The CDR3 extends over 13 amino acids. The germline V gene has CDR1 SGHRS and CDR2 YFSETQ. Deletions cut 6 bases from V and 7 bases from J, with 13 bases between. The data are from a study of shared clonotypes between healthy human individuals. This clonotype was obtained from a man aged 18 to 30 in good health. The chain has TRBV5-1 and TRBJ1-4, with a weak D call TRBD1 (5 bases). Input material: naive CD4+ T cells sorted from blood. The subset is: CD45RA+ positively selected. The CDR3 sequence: CASTVGLGEKLFF. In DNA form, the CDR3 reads TGCGCCAGCACCGTGGGACTAGGTGAAAAACTGTTTTTT.